This T cell receptor (beta chain) was obtained from a study of blood T cell repertoires in COVID-19. Per the study methods: Reference gene primer amplification gave nucleated cell count estimates. Sequencing used immunoSEQ multiplex PCR; TCRdb keeps in-frame clones, though not all of them. V and J calls and clone size come straight from that table; D and trimming were deduced from the DNA. The sample holds about 240,000 clones, 80% to 90% seen once. The J segment lost 3 bases and the V segment lost 5 bases, leaving 6 bases of the junction unmatched. The CDR3 length is 14 residues. Per the germline V gene, CDR1 is SGHTA and CDR2 is FQGTGA. Seattle researchers signed up patients amid active infection and tracked them longitudinally.

The rearrangement links TRBV7-3 to TRBJ1-1; 7 bases are a match to TRBD1. What was sequenced was peripheral blood. The receptor comes from a woman older than 75 with COVID-19, enrolled during active disease. The CDR3 loop is CASSPAGGDTEAFF. As DNA, the CDR3 is TGTGCCAGCAGCCCCGCAGGGGGTGACACTGAAGCTTTCTTT.